Presented here are 7 T cell receptor beta chains from one specimen sequenced in a study of tumor T cells in aggressive B-cell lymphoma. Measured with immunoSEQ multiplex PCR; TCRdb has only the in-frame clones, and not every one. The sample includes about 7,900 clones, approximately 83% of them seen just once. The sequencing input was tumor tissue. The receptors here all came from an adult with diffuse large B cell lymphoma.

The V and J genes are TRBV9 and TRBJ2-5; the match to TRBD1 covers 7 bases. V gave up 2 bases and J gave up 5 bases; unmatched junction bases: 12. Germline-derived CDR1 and CDR2 are SGDLS and YYNGEE. The CDR3 consists of 16 residues. The CDR3 nucleotides read TGTGCCAGCAGCGTCGGACAGGCACCTTCATCGGAGACCCAGTACTTC. Translation gives CASSVGQAPSSETQYF. The entire variable domain, with the rest obtained from reference TRBV9 and TRBJ2-5, is as follows: DSGVTQTPKHLITATGQRVTLRCSPRSGDLSVYWYQQSLDQGLQFLIQYYNGEERAKGNILERFSAQQFPDLHSELNLSSLELGDSALYFCASSVGQAPSSETQYFGPGTRLLVL.

The gene calls are TRBV6-5 and TRBJ2-7, with 14 bases lining up with TRBD2. Looked up from germline, CDR1 is MNHEY and CDR2 is SVGAGI. The ends lost 6 bases at V and 3 bases at J; junction bases unmatched: 1. This CDR3 is 14 amino acids long. For the CDR3, the DNA is TGTGCCAGCAGGGGACTAGCGGGAGTCTACGAGCAGTACTTC. It yields the protein CASRGLAGVYEQYF.

The chain is built from TRBV18 and TRBJ2-3; 7 bases line up with TRBD1. The germline gives CDR1 KGHSH, CDR2 LQKENI. J was trimmed by 4 bases and V by 3 bases; bases with no gene match: 7. The CDR3 loop spans 15 amino acids. The CDR3 sequence is CASSPARGRADTQYF. The CDR3 region has the DNA TGTGCCAGCTCACCGGCTAGGGGGCGTGCAGATACGCAGTATTTT.

The J gene is TRBJ2-3, the V gene TRBV5-4; 14 bases map to TRBD2. From germline, CDR1 is SGHNT and CDR2 YYREEE (reference sequence). The CDR3 extends over 16 amino acids. Trimming took 3 bases from V and 2 from J; bases not matched to a gene: 2. The DNA of the CDR3 is TGTGCCAGCAGCTCGGGACTAGCGGGAGACACAGATACGCAGTATTTT. Its protein product is CASSSGLAGDTDTQYF.

The V gene is TRBV6-6, the J gene TRBJ2-7; 12 nucleotides align to TRBD1. Germline V CDR1 and CDR2: MNHNY, SVGAGI (reference sequence). The CDR3 loop spans 15 amino acids. V lost 6 bases, J lost 5 bases, and 8 bases stayed unmatched. The CDR3 DNA sequence: TGTGCCAGCAGACCTGGGACAGGGGGCAGGGACGAGCAGTACTTC. Translating it yields CASRPGTGGRDEQYF.

The chain links TRBV4-3 to TRBJ1-3, with a possible D match to TRBD1 (5 bases). The CDR3 consists of 14 residues. Looked up from germline, CDR1 is LGHNA and CDR2 is YSLEER. V was cut by 4 bases and J by 0 bases, with 7 bases left in between. The CDR3 nucleotides are TGCGCCAGCAGCCGGGGGGGCTCTGGAAACACCATATATTTT. Translated: CASSRGGSGNTIYF.

This clone was seen a handful of times. The chain recombines TRBV6-5 with TRBJ2-3; D is undetermined. CDR1 is MNHEY, CDR2 SVGAGI, per germline. The CDR3 has 15 residues. V was trimmed by 2 bases and J by 0 bases, leaving 9 bases between them. The CDR3 loop reads CASSYEGGSTDTQYF. CDR3 DNA sequence: TGTGCCAGCAGTTACGAAGGCGGTAGCACAGATACGCAGTATTTT.